Each of the 12 T cell receptor beta chains below was sequenced from the same sample in a study of cytomegalovirus exposure and HLA in healthy donors. Profiling relied on immunoSEQ multiplex PCR, and the TCRdb table lists in-frame clones only, not all of them. The sample consists of under 95,000 clones, roughly 93% of them appearing once. Material for sequencing was PBMCs. These receptors originate from a man younger than 40 in good health and CMV-seronegative.

This chain links TRBV7-8 with TRBJ2-1; D gene ambiguous. Germline-derived CDR1 and CDR2 are SGHVS and FQNEAQ. Trimming left V 2 bases short and J 3 bases short, with 5 bases between. The length of the CDR3 is 13 residues. CDR3 sequence (DNA): TGTGCCAGCAGCTTAAGTAGCTACAATGAGCAGTTCTTC. Residues: CASSLSSYNEQFF.

The CDR3 DNA follows: TGTGCCAGCAGTGGTTCGGGAGGGGATCAGCCCCAGCATTTT. Its protein product is CASSGSGGDQPQHF. V and J are TRBV27 and TRBJ1-5; D may be TRBD1 (5 bases). V lost 5 bases and J 5 bases, leaving 13 bases between the germline ends. In germline, CDR1 is MNHEY, CDR2 SMNVEV (reference sequence). The CDR3 length is 14 residues.

The V and J genes are TRBV30 and TRBJ1-3; 8 bases agree with TRBD1. The germline gives CDR1 GTSNPN, CDR2 SVGIG (reference sequence). V shed 3 bases, J shed 0 bases, and the junction held 7 bases outside the gene matches. The CDR3 is made up of 16 amino acids. The DNA of the CDR3 is TGTGCCTGGAGCGCAGGGGGCCCCCACTCTGGAAACACCATATATTTT. Translated: CAWSAGGPHSGNTIYF.

The CDR3 reads CASSQRDRLNSPLHF. In nucleotides, the CDR3 is TGTGCCAGCAGCCAGAGGGACAGGCTTAATTCACCCCTCCACTTT. This chain connects TRBV11-2 to TRBJ1-6, with 8 bases matching TRBD1. The CDR3 covers 15 residues. The germline CDR1 and CDR2 sequences are SGHAT and FQNNGV. J was trimmed by 6 bases and V by 5 bases; bases with no gene match: 6.

The chain employs TRBV7-2 and TRBJ2-7; 14 nucleotides match TRBD2. The V and J ends lost 3 bases and 2 bases, in that order; junction bases with no gene match: 0. Germline CDR1 SGHTA, CDR2 FQGNSA. This CDR3 has 15 amino acids. The CDR3 is CASSLGLAGAYEQYF. Here the CDR3 DNA reads TGTGCCAGCAGCTTGGGACTAGCGGGAGCCTACGAGCAGTACTTC.

This chain uses TRBV4-2 with TRBJ1-5; no reliable D call. Trimming took off 4 bases at V and 6 bases at J, with 10 bases between the two ends. The germline gives CDR1 LGHNA, CDR2 YNFKEQ. The CDR3 totals 13 residues. CDR3: CASSLGGLQPQHF. The CDR3 coding sequence is TGTGCCAGCAGCCTCGGAGGTCTTCAGCCCCAGCATTTT.

V usage is TRBV6-4 and J usage is TRBJ2-3, with TRBD1 matching 7 bases. The ends lost 3 bases at V and 4 bases at J; junction bases unmatched: 4. The CDR3 is made up of 14 amino acids. In germline, CDR1 is MRHNA, CDR2 SNTAGT. The CDR3 DNA sequence: TGTGCCAGCAGTGAAGGGGGCGACGCAGATACGCAGTATTTT. Translation gives CASSEGGDADTQYF.

This rearrangement joins TRBV28 to TRBJ1-5; D gene uncertain. Per the germline V gene, CDR1 is MDHEN and CDR2 is SYDVKM. With 3 bases removed from V and 3 bases from J, the gap between germline ends came to 9 bases. CDR3 length: 14 amino acids. The CDR3 reads CASSLREINQPQHF. In DNA form, the CDR3 reads TGTGCCAGCAGTTTGAGGGAAATCAATCAGCCCCAGCATTTT.

The chain recombines TRBV10-2 with TRBJ1-5; D may be TRBD1 (5 bases). The CDR3 extends over 15 amino acids. Germline V lookup: CDR1 WSHSY, CDR2 SAAADI. V was shortened by 4 bases and J by 6 bases, with 16 bases between the two germline ends. Written as DNA, the CDR3 is TGCGCCAGCAGTGGGGGGAGGGGCGCAGGTCAGCCCCAGCATTTT. As protein: CASSGGRGAGQPQHF.

CDR3 DNA sequence: TGCAGCGGGGGACATCCGAACACCGGGGAGCTGTTTTTT. This codes for CSGGHPNTGELFF. The chain links TRBV29-1 to TRBJ2-2; D possibly corresponds to TRBD1 (6 bases). Germline loops: CDR1 SQVTM, CDR2 ANQGSEA. The germline V and J ends were trimmed by 7 bases and 0 bases, with 9 bases remaining between them. The CDR3 runs to 13 residues.

The chain uses TRBV11-3 and TRBJ2-1; 13 positions match TRBD2. The CDR3 spans 20 residues. CDR1 and CDR2 from the germline V gene are SGHNT and YENEEA. J lost 2 bases, V lost 5 bases, and 15 bases had no gene match. CDR3 loop: CASSHRRLAGGLDPYNEQFF. CDR3 nucleotide sequence: TGTGCCAGCAGCCACCGTCGACTAGCGGGGGGCCTCGATCCCTACAATGAGCAGTTCTTC.

A single count supports this clone. The gene calls are TRBV5-1 and TRBJ2-5, with 10 bases identical to TRBD1. CDR1 is SGHRS and CDR2 is YFSETQ in the germline V gene. V dropped 6 bases and J dropped 1; count of bases not matched to a gene: 3. The CDR3 is made up of 14 amino acids. The CDR3 DNA reads as TGCGCCAGCACCGGGACAGGGGCCCAAGAGACCCAGTACTTC. Translating it yields CASTGTGAQETQYF. The whole variable domain, remainder taken from reference TRBV5-1 and TRBJ2-5, is KAGVTQTPRYLIKTRGQQVTLSCSPISGHRSVSWYQQTPGQGLQFLFEYFSETQRNKGNFPGRFSGRQFSNSRSEMNVSTLELGDSALYLCASTGTGAQETQYFGPGTRLLVL.